This is a list of T cell receptor beta chains from one sample in a study of T cell responses to AZD1222 COVID-19 vaccine. TCRdb's copy holds only in-frame clones and misses some; the assay was immunoSEQ multiplex PCR. The table records around 99,000 clones, under 95% of them present only once. Here the sequenced sample was peripheral blood, taken 28 days after the second AZD1222 dose. All receptors derive from an adult who received the AZD1222 COVID-19 vaccine. Each CDR3 is given with its conserved first and last residue. D genes are given only for firm matches. The size entry is marked missing in some rows and otherwise reads once, few, many or a size class.

clone_size	v_call	d_call	j_call	cdr3_aa	cdr3_nt
NA	TRBV5-6	TRBD2	TRBJ2-2	CASSQWVLADTGELFF	TGTGCCAGCAGTCAATGGGTGCTAGCGGACACCGGGGAGCTGTTTTTT
NA	TRBV5-1	NA	TRBJ1-2	CASSLGIQGNYGYTF	TGCGCCAGCAGCTTGGGAATTCAGGGGAACTATGGCTACACCTTC
NA	TRBV2	NA	TRBJ2-4	CASSGSKNIQYF	TGTGCCAGCAGTGGTTCCAAAAACATTCAGTACTTC
NA	TRBV3-1/TRBV3-2	NA	TRBJ2-3	CASSLATRDTQYF	TGTGCCAGCAGCCTGGCCACCCGGGATACGCAGTATTTT
once	TRBV7-2	TRBD1	TRBJ1-2	CASSKQRTGPPLYGYTF	TGTGCCAGCAGCAAACAACGGACAGGTCCCCCTCTCTATGGCTACACCTTC
NA	TRBV10-3	TRBD2	TRBJ2-7	CAIGPGTSVYEQYF	TGTGCCATCGGGCCGGGGACTAGCGTATACGAGCAGTACTTC
NA	TRBV10-2	TRBD1	TRBJ1-1	CASSEFRQGGSEAFF	TGCGCCAGCAGTGAGTTCCGACAGGGGGGTTCTGAAGCTTTCTTT
NA	TRBV27	NA	TRBJ2-7	CASSLRGKSEQYF	TGTGCCAGCAGTTTAAGGGGCAAATCCGAGCAGTACTTC
NA	TRBV5-6	NA	TRBJ1-2	CASSLAGGTYGYTF	TGTGCCAGCAGCTTGGCCGGGGGCACCTATGGCTACACCTTC
NA	TRBV2	NA	TRBJ2-7	CASISDLAYEQYF	TGTGCCAGCATTAGCGACCTTGCCTACGAGCAGTACTTC
NA	TRBV11-3	TRBD1	TRBJ2-2	CASSPGAPGGTGELFF	TGTGCCAGCAGCCCCGGAGCCCCAGGGGGAACCGGGGAGCTGTTTTTT
NA	TRBV30	NA	TRBJ2-1	CAWSVWRGGLGEQFF	TGTGCCTGGAGTGTATGGAGGGGGGGCCTGGGTGAGCAGTTCTTC
NA	TRBV7-8	TRBD1	TRBJ1-2	CASSSDRANYGYTF	TGTGCCAGCAGCTCGGACAGGGCTAACTATGGCTACACCTTC
few	TRBV6-5	TRBD2	TRBJ2-7	CASSPLAGSYEQYF	TGTGCCAGCAGTCCACTAGCGGGGAGCTACGAGCAGTACTTC
NA	TRBV9	NA	TRBJ2-2	CASSVVSTGELFF	TGTGCCAGCAGCGTAGTGTCCACCGGGGAGCTGTTTTTT
NA	TRBV5-4	NA	TRBJ1-1	CASSRGEDTEAFF	TGTGCCAGCAGCCGAGGCGAGGACACTGAAGCTTTCTTT
NA	TRBV12-3/TRBV12-4	NA	TRBJ1-4	CASRRLDEKLFF	TGTGCCAGCAGGAGATTGGATGAAAAACTGTTTTTT
NA	TRBV5-1	NA	TRBJ2-2	CASSLELLKTGELFF	TGCGCCAGCAGCTTGGAGCTCTTGAAGACCGGGGAGCTGTTTTTT
NA	TRBV29-1	NA	TRBJ2-5	CSVAPGKQETQYF	TGCAGCGTGGCCCCCGGGAAACAAGAGACCCAGTACTTC
NA	TRBV7-7	NA	TRBJ2-7	CASSPGVGSYEQYF	TGTGCTAGCAGCCCCGGGGTAGGAAGCTACGAGCAGTACTTC
NA	TRBV5-1	TRBD2	TRBJ2-5	CASSSGLAQETQYF	TGCGCCAGCAGCTCCGGACTAGCCCAAGAGACCCAGTACTTC
few	TRBV10-3	TRBD1	TRBJ2-7	CAISTGGNIYEQYF	TGTGCCATCTCGACAGGGGGTAATATCTACGAGCAGTACTTC
NA	TRBV7-2	TRBD2	TRBJ2-1	CASSLIAGGRNEQFF	TGTGCCAGCAGCTTAATAGCGGGGGGGCGAAATGAGCAGTTCTTC
NA	TRBV5-1	TRBD1	TRBJ1-2	CASSVGGAGGAFSYGYTF	TGCGCCAGCAGCGTTGGGGGTGCAGGGGGCGCGTTCTCCTATGGCTACACCTTC
NA	TRBV6-5	TRBD1	TRBJ2-7	CASIRTGSSYEQYF	TGTGCCAGCATTCGGACAGGGAGCTCCTACGAGCAGTACTTC
NA	TRBV7-2	NA	TRBJ2-6	CASSPRVGNAGANVLTF	TGTGCCAGCAGCCCCCGTGTAGGTAACGCTGGGGCCAACGTCCTGACTTTC
NA	TRBV24-1	NA	TRBJ1-5	CATSDTDRRQPQHF	TGTGCCACCAGTGACACTGACAGGAGGCAGCCCCAGCATTTT
NA	TRBV6-5	TRBD2	TRBJ2-1	CASSTTSGGYNEQFF	TGTGCCAGCAGTACGACTAGCGGGGGCTACAATGAGCAGTTCTTC
NA	TRBV6-2/TRBV6-3	NA	TRBJ1-2	CASSYSTGYGYTF	TGTGCCAGCAGTTACTCGACGGGGTATGGCTACACCTTC
NA	TRBV3-1/TRBV3-2	NA	TRBJ2-7	CASIPPRF	TGTGCCAGCATCCCACCCCGCTTC
NA	TRBV5-1	NA	TRBJ1-5	CASSAGTADQPQHF	TGCGCCAGCAGCGCCGGGACGGCTGATCAGCCCCAGCATTTT
NA	TRBV11-2	TRBD1	TRBJ2-7	CASSQGQSYEQYF	TGTGCCAGCAGCCAGGGACAGTCCTACGAGCAGTACTTC
NA	TRBV6-5	NA	TRBJ2-7	CASSTSGTAYEQYF	TGTGCCAGCAGTACATCCGGGACCGCGTACGAGCAGTACTTC
few	TRBV18	TRBD1	TRBJ2-7	CASSPGRGRSYEQYF	TGTGCCAGCTCACCAGGCAGGGGGCGCTCCTACGAGCAGTACTTC
NA	TRBV10-3	NA	TRBJ2-5	CAISDSGETQYF	TGTGCCATCAGTGACTCTGGGGAGACCCAGTACTTC
NA	TRBV11-2	NA	TRBJ1-2	CASSLDWGPTNYGYTF	TGTGCCAGCAGCTTAGACTGGGGGCCCACTAACTATGGCTACACCTTC
NA	TRBV30	NA	TRBJ2-5	CAWTGEETQYF	TGTGCCTGGACAGGAGAAGAGACCCAGTACTTC
NA	TRBV6-2/TRBV6-3	TRBD2	TRBJ2-2	CASSAFSGSTGELFF	TGTGCCAGCAGCGCATTTAGCGGGAGTACCGGGGAGCTGTTTTTT